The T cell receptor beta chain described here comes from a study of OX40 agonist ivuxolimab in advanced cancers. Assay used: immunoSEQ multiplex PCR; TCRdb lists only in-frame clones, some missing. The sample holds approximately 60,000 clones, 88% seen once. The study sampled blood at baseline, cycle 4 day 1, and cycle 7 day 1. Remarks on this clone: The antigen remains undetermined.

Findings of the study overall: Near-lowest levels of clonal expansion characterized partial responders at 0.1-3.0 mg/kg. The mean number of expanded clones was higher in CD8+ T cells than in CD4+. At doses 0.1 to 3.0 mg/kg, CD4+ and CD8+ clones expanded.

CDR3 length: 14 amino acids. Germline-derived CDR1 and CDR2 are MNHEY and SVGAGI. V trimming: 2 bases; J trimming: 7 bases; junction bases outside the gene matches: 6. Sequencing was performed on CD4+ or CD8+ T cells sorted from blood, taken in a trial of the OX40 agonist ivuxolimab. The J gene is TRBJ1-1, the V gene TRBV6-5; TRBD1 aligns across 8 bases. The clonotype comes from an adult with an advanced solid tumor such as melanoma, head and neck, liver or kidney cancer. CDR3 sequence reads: CASSYQDRGIEAFF. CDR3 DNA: TGTGCCAGCAGTTACCAAGACAGGGGTATTGAAGCTTTCTTT.